This T cell receptor beta chain derives from a study of T cells in localized non-small cell lung cancer. CDR1 and CDR2 (germline): SGHNT, YYREEE (reference sequence). V dropped 0 bases and J dropped 3 bases, with 12 bases sitting between them. The CDR3 totals 15 residues. Only in-frame clones appear in the TCRdb table, and some are missing; sequencing was by immunoSEQ multiplex PCR. The sample has about 23,000 clones, roughly 89% seen once. This chain connects TRBV5-4 to TRBJ1-2; D possibly corresponds to TRBD1 (6 bases). This specimen was peripheral blood, taken before any cancer treatment. This sequence originates from a male donor at least 60 years old with stage I lung adenocarcinoma. The CDR3 is CASSLVLGGYYGYTF. Here the CDR3 DNA reads TGTGCCAGCAGCTTGGTACTTGGGGGCTACTATGGCTACACCTTC. Filled out from reference TRBV5-4 and TRBJ1-2, the complete variable domain reads ETGVTQSPTHLIKTRGQQVTLRCSSQSGHNTVSWYQQALGQGPQFIFQYYREEENGRGNFPPRFSGLQFPNYSSELNVNALELDDSALYLCASSLVLGGYYGYTFGSGTRLTVV.